The source of this T cell receptor beta chain is a study of STAT5B mutations in CD4+ large granular lymphocyte leukemia. Healthy controls were blood donor buffy coats. The study, taken as a whole, reports: Without putative leukemic clones, patient CD4-sorted repertoires remained more clonal than healthy CD4+ repertoires. Compared with healthy controls (2/35), patient top clones favored TRBV06 (8/27).

Trimming cost V 4 bases and J 10 bases, with 15 bases left between them. The CDR3 extends over 14 amino acids. The germline gives CDR1 SGDLS, CDR2 YYNGEE. In the authors' workflow: A productive frequency of 2.59 x 10-5 was the lowest detectable. Libraries were prepared by immunoSEQ multiplex PCR; TCRdb keeps only in-frame clonotypes and omits some of them. V and J calls and clone size are as listed in that table; D and trimming were resolved from the DNA. Of fewer than 40,000 clones in the sample, more than 75% are singletons; the top ten hold about 2%. This clone was counted a few times. Its cognate antigen is unknown.

This TCR was recovered from a human donor in good health. Sequenced: CD4+ T cells from blood buffy coats. This chain links TRBV9 with TRBJ1-6; a possible D gene is TRBD1 (5 bases). The CDR3 protein is CASSLGTAISPLHF. As DNA, the CDR3 is TGTGCCAGCAGCCTAGGGACGGCGATCTCACCCCTCCACTTT. Supplemented by reference TRBV9 and TRBJ1-6, the full variable domain reads DSGVTQTPKHLITATGQRVTLRCSPRSGDLSVYWYQQSLDQGLQFLIQYYNGEERAKGNILERFSAQQFPDLHSELNLSSLELGDSALYFCASSLGTAISPLHFGNGTRLTVT.